Each of the 7 T cell receptor beta chains below was sequenced from the same sample in a study of blood T cell repertoires in COVID-19. The method was immunoSEQ multiplex PCR; TCRdb's version includes in-frame clones alone and lacks a portion of them. The sample carries approximately 230,000 clones, more than 70% recorded once. Sequencing used peripheral blood. These receptors were collected from a woman in her 40s who had recovered from COVID-19.

This clone was observed a single time. This chain uses TRBV4-2 with TRBJ1-2; TRBD1 matches 10 bases. The CDR3 is 16 amino acids. Germline CDR1 LGHNA, CDR2 YNFKEQ. The V and J ends lost 0 bases and 7 bases, in that order; junction bases with no gene match: 8. The CDR3 protein is CASSQDPKGTGAGYTF. The CDR3 DNA reads as TGTGCCAGCAGCCAAGACCCCAAGGGGACAGGGGCTGGCTACACCTTC.

The chain employs TRBV12-3 or TRBV12-4 and TRBJ1-2; D remains unclear. The germline V and J ends were trimmed by 3 bases and 2 bases, with 7 bases remaining between them. This CDR3 contains 13 residues. CDR3 protein: CASSFAENYGYTF. CDR3 bases: TGTGCCAGCAGTTTCGCGGAAAACTATGGCTACACCTTC.

The J gene is TRBJ1-3, the V gene TRBV6-1; D is ambiguous. V was cut by 2 bases and J by 0 bases, with 8 bases left in between. The CDR3 is 15 residues long. Germline loops: CDR1 MNHNS, CDR2 SASEGT. For the CDR3, the DNA is TGTGCCAGCAGTGAACCAGAGCGCTCTGGAAACACCATATATTTT. This codes for CASSEPERSGNTIYF.

This chain joins TRBV28 and TRBJ1-2, with TRBD1 matching over 8 bases. V lost 6 bases and J lost 7; bases outside the gene matches: 10. The germline V gene has CDR1 MDHEN and CDR2 SYDVKM. The CDR3 is made up of 14 amino acids. The CDR3 protein is CASSQGQGSAGYTF. Here the CDR3 DNA reads TGTGCCAGCAGCCAAGGACAGGGATCGGCTGGCTACACCTTC.

The chain recombines TRBV7-3 with TRBJ2-1; D call uncertain. The CDR3 consists of 12 residues. Trimming shortened V by 5 bases and J by 13 bases, and 15 bases separated the two germline ends. The germline V gene encodes CDR1 SGHTA and CDR2 FQGTGA. CDR3: CASSPSPGLQFF. In nucleotides, the CDR3 is TGTGCCAGCAGCCCCTCCCCAGGATTACAGTTCTTC.

The chain is built from TRBV7-3 and TRBJ1-6; possibly TRBD1 for D (5 bases). CDR1 SGHTA and CDR2 FQGTGA come from the germline V gene. The CDR3 is 14 amino acids. V gave up 0 bases and J gave up 11 bases, with 11 bases separating them. CDR3 residues: CASSLTPGSTPLHF. The CDR3 DNA reads TGTGCCAGCAGCTTAACTCCAGGGTCAACACCCCTCCACTTT.

The V call is TRBV5-6, the J call TRBJ2-6, with D uncertain. The CDR3 has 16 amino acids. Germline V lookup: CDR1 SGHDT, CDR2 YYEEEE. Deletions cut 0 bases from V and 0 bases from J, with 7 bases between. This CDR3 reads CASSLAQASGANVLTF. The CDR3 DNA reads TGTGCCAGCAGCTTGGCCCAGGCCTCTGGGGCCAACGTCCTGACTTTC. The entire variable domain, with the rest obtained from reference TRBV5-6 and TRBJ2-6, is as follows: DAGVTQSPTHLIKTRGQQVTLRCSPKSGHDTVSWYQQALGQGPQFIFQYYEEEERQRGNFPDRFSGHQFPNYSSELNVNALLLGDSALYLCASSLAQASGANVLTFGAGSRLTVL.